One sample yielded the 23 T cell receptor beta chains listed below, sequenced in a study of regulatory T cells in long-lasting Graves disease. Time point of the sample: persistent/refractory GD, antithyroid drugs over 5 years with positive TRAb. After RNA was extracted from PBMCs, the TCR library was made from it. iRepertoire HTBI primers and Arm-PCR of CDR3 regions built TCR beta libraries. TCRdb re-analysed the multiplex PCR reads in MiXCR, keeping a single row per CDR3 protein. The sample records a few hundred thousand distinct CDR3 sequences, roughly a quarter being singletons. Here the sequenced sample was peripheral blood mononuclear cells (PBMCs), taken when the disease was refractory, from a patient treated with antithyroid drugs. The receptors shown here come from a female donor with Graves disease.

This clonotype was picked up one time. The chain uses TRBV7-9 and TRBJ2-3; tentatively, D is TRBD2 (6 bases). Trimming left V 3 bases short and J 3 bases short, with 13 bases between. CDR3 size: 15 residues. Germline assignment: CDR1 SEHNR and CDR2 FQNEAQ (reference sequence). CDR3 nucleotide sequence: TGTGCCAGCAGCTTGGACGGGAGTCCAACAGATACGCAGTATTTT. It codes for CASSLDGSPTDTQYF.

This clonotype showed up many times. The J gene is TRBJ1-6, the V gene TRBV28, with D uncertain. V lost 6 bases, J lost 9 bases, and 21 bases lay in between. Per the germline V gene, CDR1 is MDHEN and CDR2 is SYDVKM. The length of the CDR3 is 16 residues. The DNA of the CDR3 is TGTGCCAGCAGCCCCGCCGACCTTACACGGGGTTCACCCCTCCACTTT. Its translation is CASSPADLTRGSPLHF.

This clonotype was recorded at least ten times. The V call is TRBV30, the J call TRBJ1-1; D is unclear. Deletions cut 1 base from V and 6 bases from J, with 9 bases between. This CDR3 region has 12 residues. The germline gives CDR1 GTSNPN, CDR2 SVGIG (reference sequence). CDR3 protein: CAWSDGRPEAFF. For the CDR3, the DNA is TGTGCCTGGAGTGACGGACGACCTGAAGCTTTCTTT. The full variable domain, in which reference TRBV30 and TRBJ1-1 provide the parts outside the CDR3, is SQTIHQWPATLVQPVGSPLSLECTVEGTSNPNLYWYRQAAGRGLQLLFYSVGIGQISSEVPQNLSASRPQDRQFILSSKKLLLSDSGFYLCAWSDGRPEAFFGQGTRLTVV.

This clonotype turned up a few times. This rearrangement joins TRBV4-1 to TRBJ1-5; TRBD1 is a possible D gene (5 bases). V lost 1 base and J 2 bases, leaving 12 bases between the germline ends. The CDR3 consists of 16 residues. Germline CDR1 and CDR2: MGHRA and YSYEKL. The CDR3 loop is CASSQVFRVGNQPQHF. DNA of the CDR3: TGCGCCAGCAGCCAAGTCTTCAGGGTCGGCAATCAGCCCCAGCATTTT.

This clonotype was seen a handful of times. The rearrangement joins TRBV28 to TRBJ2-7; TRBD1 agrees at 9 bases. V gave up 8 bases and J gave up 5 bases; unmatched junction bases: 13. Germline V lookup: CDR1 MDHEN, CDR2 SYDVKM. The CDR3 has 15 amino acids. This CDR3 reads CASGSAGTGSNEQYF. The DNA of the CDR3 is TGTGCCAGCGGATCAGCCGGGACAGGGTCGAACGAGCAGTACTTC.

This chain uses TRBV7-9 with TRBJ2-5; TRBD1 is a possible D gene (5 bases). The CDR3 has 15 amino acids. V was pared by 5 bases and J by 0 bases, with 13 bases between. The germline V gene has CDR1 SEHNR and CDR2 FQNEAQ (reference sequence). The CDR3 coding sequence is TGTGCCAGCAGCCCAGACAGTTGGTACCAAGAGACCCAGTACTTC. Translating it yields CASSPDSWYQETQYF.

This chain links TRBV2 with TRBJ1-5; a possible D gene is TRBD1 (6 bases). V lost 7 bases and J 3 bases, leaving 19 bases between the germline ends. Per the germline V gene, CDR1 is SNHLY and CDR2 is FYNNEI. This CDR3 comprises 16 residues. For the CDR3, the DNA is TGTGCCAGCATTTCAGACAGGAGAGCGACCAATCAGCCCCAGCATTTT. It translates to CASISDRRATNQPQHF.

This CDR3 reads CASSQDRQSYGYTF. The CDR3 coding sequence is TGCGCCAGCAGCCAAGATCGGCAATCCTATGGCTACACCTTC. V gene TRBV4-1 combines with J gene TRBJ1-2; D is unresolved. Per the germline V gene, CDR1 is MGHRA and CDR2 is YSYEKL. The length of the CDR3 is 14 residues. The V gene lost 0 bases and the J gene lost 4 bases, with 9 bases spanning the gap.

This clonotype has just a few counts. V is TRBV6-1 and J is TRBJ2-5; 8 bases line up with TRBD2. Germline V gene sequence: CDR1 MNHNS, CDR2 SASEGT. Unmatched junction bases numbered 10, after V lost 5 bases and J lost 5 bases. This CDR3 is built from 15 residues. The CDR3 sequence: CASSLSGRGSETQYF. The CDR3 nucleotides are TGTGCCAGCAGTCTCAGCGGGAGAGGTTCGGAGACCCAGTACTTC.

This clonotype has ten or more counts. The V call is TRBV7-2, the J call TRBJ2-7; perhaps TRBD2 as D (5 bases). Trimming took 3 bases from V and 5 from J, leaving 14 bases between them. The CDR3 runs to 14 residues. Germline-derived CDR1 and CDR2 are SGHTA and FQGNSA. The CDR3 coding sequence is TGTGCCAGCAGCTTGGCGGGTCAGTGGAACGAGCAGTACTTC. As protein: CASSLAGQWNEQYF.

This clonotype showed up just a few times. The chain carries TRBV27 and TRBJ1-5; no firm D call. This CDR3 has 16 residues. Trimming left V 3 bases short and J 0 bases short, with 12 bases between. CDR1 and CDR2 from the germline V gene are MNHEY and SMNVEV (reference sequence). The CDR3 DNA is TGTGCCAGCAGTTTGCGAAACGGGCTTAGCAATCAGCCCCAGCATTTT. This codes for CASSLRNGLSNQPQHF.

This chain joins TRBV19 and TRBJ2-5; D is unresolved. This CDR3 is built from 13 residues. Germline lookup yields CDR1 LNHDA and CDR2 SQIVND (reference sequence). V lost 5 bases, J lost 5 bases, and 12 bases lay in between. CDR3 nucleotides: TGTGCCAGTAGTCATCAAGGGATCGAGACCCAGTACTTC. Its translation: CASSHQGIETQYF.

This clonotype was seen only a few times. The chain links TRBV28 to TRBJ2-1, with TRBD2 identical over 9 bases. The CDR3 contains 14 residues. CDR1 and CDR2 (germline): MDHEN, SYDVKM. Trimming at V came to 5 bases and at J to 5 bases, leaving 4 bases not matched to a gene. CDR3 DNA: TGTGCCAGCAGTATATCTAGCGGGGACAATGAGCAGTTCTTC. Its protein is CASSISSGDNEQFF.

The rearrangement links TRBV28 to TRBJ1-1; 7 positions match TRBD1. Germline CDR1 reads MDHEN; CDR2 reads SYDVKM. The J segment lost 5 bases and the V segment lost 5 bases, leaving 11 bases of the junction unmatched. This CDR3 has 15 amino acids. Here the CDR3 DNA reads TGTGCCAGCAGTGGGGAAAAAACAGGGGATACTGAAGCTTTCTTT. This codes for CASSGEKTGDTEAFF.

The CDR3 loop is CASSVGPAGELFF. CDR3 DNA sequence: TGCGCCAGCAGCGTCGGGCCCGCCGGGGAGCTGTTTTTT. The chain links TRBV5-1 to TRBJ2-2; D is undetermined. This CDR3 is built from 13 residues. V lost 4 bases to trimming and J lost 6 bases, with 10 bases between them. Germline CDR1 reads SGHRS; CDR2 reads YFSETQ.

Only a few counts were recorded for this clonotype. This chain connects TRBV20-1 to TRBJ2-7, with TRBD2 matching over 13 bases. This CDR3 contains 17 residues. V lost 3 bases and J lost 1; bases outside the gene matches: 9. The germline V gene encodes CDR1 DFQATT and CDR2 SNEGSKA (reference sequence). The CDR3 DNA sequence: TGCAGTGCTAGTTCTCAGACTAGCGGGAGGTCTTCCTACGAGCAGTACTTC. Translating it yields CSASSQTSGRSSYEQYF.

Comments on this clonotype: A much larger clone is a single base away; this may be a read error. The chain has TRBV12-3 or TRBV12-4 and TRBJ2-7; 7 nucleotides line up with TRBD2. This CDR3 spans 17 amino acids. Unmatched junction bases numbered 16, after V lost 6 bases and J lost 2 bases. The CDR3 bases are TGTGCCAGCAGCAGAACTAGAGCGGGAATACAGACCTACGAGCAGTACTTC. It encodes CASSRTRAGIQTYEQYF.

This clonotype was observed many times. This chain joins TRBV6-1 and TRBJ2-7, with no clear D. CDR3 size: 15 residues. The germline V gene encodes CDR1 MNHNS and CDR2 SASEGT. Trimming left V 10 bases short and J 4 bases short, with 23 bases between. Here the CDR3 reads CATSAVGNIIYEQYF. The DNA of the CDR3 is TGTGCCACCTCAGCCGTGGGGAATATCATTTACGAGCAGTACTTC.

As DNA, the CDR3 is TGTGCCAGTGGGAAGGACGCCTCCTACGAGCAGTACTTC. The encoded protein is CASGKDASYEQYF. The genes are TRBV7-9 and TRBJ2-7; D remains ambiguous. The germline V gene encodes CDR1 SEHNR and CDR2 FQNEAQ (reference sequence). Trimming cost V 9 bases and J 0 bases, with 12 bases left between them. The CDR3 is 13 residues long.

This chain uses TRBV5-1 with TRBJ2-2, with 13 bases matching TRBD2. Germline V gene data show CDR1 as SGHRS and CDR2 as YFSETQ. The CDR3 consists of 17 residues. V lost 5 bases and J lost 5; bases outside the gene matches: 9. The CDR3 nucleotides are TGCGCCAGCAGTTCAACTCCGGGACTAGCGGGAACCGGGGAGCTGTTTTTT. This translates into CASSSTPGLAGTGELFF. The full variable domain, completed using reference TRBV5-1 and TRBJ2-2, is KAGVTQTPRYLIKTRGQQVTLSCSPISGHRSVSWYQQTPGQGLQFLFEYFSETQRNKGNFPGRFSGRQFSNSRSEMNVSTLELGDSALYLCASSSTPGLAGTGELFFGEGSRLTVL.

This clonotype has only a few counts. The chain has TRBV7-2 and TRBJ1-3, with a weak D call TRBD1 (5 bases). Between the trimmed V and J ends, which lost 2 bases and 8 bases, there was a span of 13 bases. The CDR3 has 14 residues. CDR1 is SGHTA, CDR2 FQGNSA, per germline. The DNA of the CDR3 is TGTGCCAGCAGCTTACTGTCCACGGGGGACACCATATATTTT. It yields the protein CASSLLSTGDTIYF.

Many counts were recorded for this clonotype. This chain links TRBV28 with TRBJ1-2; D is perhaps TRBD1 (6 bases). CDR3 length equals 13 residues. V was trimmed by 8 bases and J by 5 bases, leaving 15 bases between them. Germline loops: CDR1 MDHEN, CDR2 SYDVKM. As DNA, the CDR3 is TGTGCCAGCGAGGGGGGGCGCCGGTATGGCTACACCTTC. It is translated as CASEGGRRYGYTF.

This clonotype was detected many times. J is TRBJ2-7 and V is TRBV6-1; TRBD2 is a possible D gene (5 bases). This CDR3 has 12 amino acids. Germline CDR1 reads MNHNS; CDR2 reads SASEGT. V was cut by 7 bases and J by 2 bases, with 9 bases left in between. The CDR3 region is CASTPGTYEQYF. Written as DNA, the CDR3 is TGTGCCAGCACCCCCGGGACCTACGAGCAGTACTTC.